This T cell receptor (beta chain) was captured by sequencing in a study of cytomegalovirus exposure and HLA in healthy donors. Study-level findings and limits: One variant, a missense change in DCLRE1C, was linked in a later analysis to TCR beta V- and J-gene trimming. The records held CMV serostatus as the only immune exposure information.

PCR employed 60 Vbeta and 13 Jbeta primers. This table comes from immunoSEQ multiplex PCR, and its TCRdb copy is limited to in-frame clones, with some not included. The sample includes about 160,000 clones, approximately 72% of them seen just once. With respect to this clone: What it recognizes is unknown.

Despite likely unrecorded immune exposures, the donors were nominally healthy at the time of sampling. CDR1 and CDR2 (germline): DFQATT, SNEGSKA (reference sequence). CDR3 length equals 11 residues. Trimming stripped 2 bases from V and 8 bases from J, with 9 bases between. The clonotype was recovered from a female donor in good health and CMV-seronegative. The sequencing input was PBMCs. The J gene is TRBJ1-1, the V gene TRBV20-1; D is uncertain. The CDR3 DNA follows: TGCAGTGCTAGACGGAGAACCGAAGCTTTCTTT. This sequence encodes CSARRRTEAFF.